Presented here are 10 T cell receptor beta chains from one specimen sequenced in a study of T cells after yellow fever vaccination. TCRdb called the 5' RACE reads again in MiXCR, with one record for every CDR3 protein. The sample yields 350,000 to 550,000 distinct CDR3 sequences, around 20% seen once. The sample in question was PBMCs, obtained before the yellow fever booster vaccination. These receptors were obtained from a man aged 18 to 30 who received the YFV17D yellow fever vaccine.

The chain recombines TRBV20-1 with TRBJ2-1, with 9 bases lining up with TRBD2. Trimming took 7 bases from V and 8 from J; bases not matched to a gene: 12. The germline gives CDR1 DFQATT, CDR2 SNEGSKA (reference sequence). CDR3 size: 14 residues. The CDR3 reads CSGESAGGLYEQFF. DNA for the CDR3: TGCAGTGGCGAATCGGCGGGGGGGCTTTATGAGCAGTTCTTC.

The CDR3 loop is CASRRGTGPSNTEAFF. For the CDR3, the DNA is TGCGCCAGCAGACGAGGGACAGGCCCGTCGAACACTGAAGCTTTCTTT. The chain combines TRBV10-2 with TRBJ1-1; 8 nucleotides agree with TRBD1. The V gene end was trimmed by 6 bases and the J gene end by 1 base; junction bases not matched to a gene: 10. The CDR3 has 16 amino acids. In germline, CDR1 is WSHSY, CDR2 SAAADI.

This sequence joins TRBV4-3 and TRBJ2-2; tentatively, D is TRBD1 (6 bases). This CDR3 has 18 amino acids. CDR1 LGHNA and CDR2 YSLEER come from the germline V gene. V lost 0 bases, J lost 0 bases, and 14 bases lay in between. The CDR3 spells CASSQEDSSDSNTGELFF. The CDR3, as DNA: TGCGCCAGCAGCCAAGAGGACAGCTCAGACTCGAACACCGGGGAGCTGTTTTTT.

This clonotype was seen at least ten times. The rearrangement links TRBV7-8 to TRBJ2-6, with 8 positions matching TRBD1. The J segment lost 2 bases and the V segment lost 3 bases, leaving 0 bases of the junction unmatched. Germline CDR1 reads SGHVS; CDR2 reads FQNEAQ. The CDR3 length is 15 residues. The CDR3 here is CASSLDRAGANVLTF. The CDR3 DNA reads TGTGCCAGCAGCTTGGACAGGGCTGGGGCCAACGTCCTGACTTTC.

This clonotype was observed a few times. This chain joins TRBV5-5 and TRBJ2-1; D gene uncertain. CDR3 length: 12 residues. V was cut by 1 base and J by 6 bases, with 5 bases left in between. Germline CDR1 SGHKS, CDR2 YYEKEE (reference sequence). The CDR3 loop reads CASSLNPNEQFF. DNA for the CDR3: TGTGCCAGCAGCTTGAATCCCAATGAGCAGTTCTTC.

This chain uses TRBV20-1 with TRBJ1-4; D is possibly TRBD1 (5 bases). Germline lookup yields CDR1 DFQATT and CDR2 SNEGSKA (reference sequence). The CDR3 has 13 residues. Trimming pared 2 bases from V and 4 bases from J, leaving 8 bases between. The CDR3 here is CSARRGRNEKLFF. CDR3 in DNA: TGCAGTGCTAGAAGGGGCCGTAATGAAAAACTGTTTTTT.

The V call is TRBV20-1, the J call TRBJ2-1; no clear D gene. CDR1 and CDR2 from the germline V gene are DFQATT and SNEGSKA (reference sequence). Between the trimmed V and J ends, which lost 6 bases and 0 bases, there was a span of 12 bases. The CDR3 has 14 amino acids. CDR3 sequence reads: CSASTQSSYNEQFF. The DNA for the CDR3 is TGCAGTGCCTCGACTCAAAGCTCCTACAATGAGCAGTTCTTC.

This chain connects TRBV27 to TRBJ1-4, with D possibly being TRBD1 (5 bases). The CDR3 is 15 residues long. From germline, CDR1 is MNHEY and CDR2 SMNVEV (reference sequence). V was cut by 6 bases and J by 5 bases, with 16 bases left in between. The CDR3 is CASRSLGVGNEKLFF. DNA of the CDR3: TGTGCCAGCAGGTCCCTGGGGGTGGGGAATGAAAAACTGTTTTTT. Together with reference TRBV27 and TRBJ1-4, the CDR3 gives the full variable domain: EAQVTQNPRYLITVTGKKLTVTCSQNMNHEYMSWYRQDPGLGLRQIYYSMNVEVTDKGDVPEGYKVSRKEKRNFPLILESPSPNQTSLYFCASRSLGVGNEKLFFGSGTQLSVL.

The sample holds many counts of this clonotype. The CDR3 loop reads CASSLASGSGTEAFF. The CDR3 DNA is TGTGCCAGCAGCTTGGCCTCTGGGTCGGGCACTGAAGCTTTCTTT. The V call is TRBV5-5, the J call TRBJ1-1, with no clear D. CDR3 length: 15 residues. CDR1 and CDR2 (germline): SGHKS, YYEKEE (reference sequence). Trimming shortened V by 0 bases and J by 4 bases, and 13 bases separated the two germline ends. Based on the CDR3 plus reference TRBV5-5 and TRBJ1-1, the full variable domain is DAGVTQSPTHLIKTRGQQVTLRCSPISGHKSVSWYQQVLGQGPQFIFQYYEKEERGRGNFPDRFSARQFPNYSSELNVNALLLGDSALYLCASSLASGSGTEAFFGQGTRLTVV.

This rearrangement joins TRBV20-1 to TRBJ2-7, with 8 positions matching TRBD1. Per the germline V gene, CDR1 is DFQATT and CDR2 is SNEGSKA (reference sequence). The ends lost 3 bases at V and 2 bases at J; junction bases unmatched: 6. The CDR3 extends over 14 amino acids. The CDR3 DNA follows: TGCAGTGCTAGCCGGACAGGGAACCCCTACGAGCAGTACTTC. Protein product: CSASRTGNPYEQYF.